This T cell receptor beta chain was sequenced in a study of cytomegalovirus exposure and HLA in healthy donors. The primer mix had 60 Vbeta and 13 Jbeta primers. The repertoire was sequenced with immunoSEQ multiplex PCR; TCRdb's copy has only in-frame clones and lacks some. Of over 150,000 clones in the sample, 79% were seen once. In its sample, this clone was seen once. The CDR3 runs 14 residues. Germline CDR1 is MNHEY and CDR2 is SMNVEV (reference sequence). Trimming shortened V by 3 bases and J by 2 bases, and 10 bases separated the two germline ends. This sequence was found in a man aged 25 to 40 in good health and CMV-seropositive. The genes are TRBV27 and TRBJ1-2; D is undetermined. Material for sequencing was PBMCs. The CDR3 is CASSLGSENYGYTF. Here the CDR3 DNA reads TGTGCCAGCAGTTTGGGCAGTGAGAACTATGGCTACACCTTC.